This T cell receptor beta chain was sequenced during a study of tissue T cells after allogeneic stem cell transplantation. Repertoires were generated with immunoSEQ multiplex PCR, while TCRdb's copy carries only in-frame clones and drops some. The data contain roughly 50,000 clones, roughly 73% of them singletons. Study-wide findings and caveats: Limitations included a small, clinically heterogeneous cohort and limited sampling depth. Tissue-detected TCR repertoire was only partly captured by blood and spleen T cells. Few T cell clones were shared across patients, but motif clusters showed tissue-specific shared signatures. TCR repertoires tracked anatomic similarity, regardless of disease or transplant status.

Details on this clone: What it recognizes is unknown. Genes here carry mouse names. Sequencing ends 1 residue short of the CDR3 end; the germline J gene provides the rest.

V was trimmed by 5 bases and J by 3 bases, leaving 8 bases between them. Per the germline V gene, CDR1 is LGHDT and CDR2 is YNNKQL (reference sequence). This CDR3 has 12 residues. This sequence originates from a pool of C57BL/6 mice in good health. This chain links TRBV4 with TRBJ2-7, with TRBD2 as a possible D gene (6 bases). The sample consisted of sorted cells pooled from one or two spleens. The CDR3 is CASSPGDYEQYF. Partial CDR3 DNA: TGTGCCAGCAGCCCTGGGGACTATGAACAGTAC.